This T cell receptor beta chain was recorded in a study of blood T cells in healthy people across ages. The authors drew 8 to 10 milliliters of peripheral blood from each donor. The count of this clonotype is one. CDR3 length: 16 residues. The germline gives CDR1 MNHEY, CDR2 SMNVEV (reference sequence). V was pared by 7 bases and J by 10 bases, with 18 bases of the junction left unmatched. A sample-barcoded 5' primer and a J-beta primer mix were used in a second PCR of about 7 to 12 cycles. TCRdb passed the 5' RACE reads through MiXCR, listing each CDR3 protein once. The profile shows just over 800,000 distinct CDR3 sequences, approximately 59% of them singletons.

Sequenced material: blood. The chain links TRBV27 to TRBJ2-1; 8 positions agree with TRBD2. This sequence originates from a man aged 25 to 40 in good health. CDR3 amino acids: CASTWSSGDHRREQFF. DNA of the CDR3: TGTGCCAGCACCTGGAGTAGCGGGGACCACAGGAGGGAGCAGTTCTTC.